The clone carrying this T cell receptor beta chain has ten or more counts. Antigen unknown. This sample was taken from a study of CD8+CD57+ T cells in acquired aplastic anemia. Study context: Yields of DNA that came from sorted CD4+ and CD8+ cells averaged roughly 3.3 ug. Healthy donors yielded some 10 million CD4+ cell reads on average. Whole-study results and caveats: Patient and control CD8+ Simpson's diversity was not significantly different.

Profiles of TCR beta VDJ and CDR3 were generated from a genomic DNA template. Using its own MiXCR run on the reads, TCRdb lists one record per CDR3 protein. The sample records 180,000 or so distinct CDR3 sequences, approximately 45% being singletons. The germline gives CDR1 DFQATT, CDR2 SNEGSKA (reference sequence). The CDR3 covers 13 residues. Between the trimmed V and J ends, which lost 6 bases and 0 bases, there was a span of 11 bases. The source is a human donor in good health. The rearrangement uses TRBV20-1 and TRBJ1-1; D unresolved. The sample comprised sorted CD4+, CD8+, or CD8+CD57+ T cells (not recorded which) from PBMCs. The CDR3 DNA follows: TGCAGTGCACAGCTCAGTCTGAACACTGAAGCTTTCTTT. The encoded protein is CSAQLSLNTEAFF.